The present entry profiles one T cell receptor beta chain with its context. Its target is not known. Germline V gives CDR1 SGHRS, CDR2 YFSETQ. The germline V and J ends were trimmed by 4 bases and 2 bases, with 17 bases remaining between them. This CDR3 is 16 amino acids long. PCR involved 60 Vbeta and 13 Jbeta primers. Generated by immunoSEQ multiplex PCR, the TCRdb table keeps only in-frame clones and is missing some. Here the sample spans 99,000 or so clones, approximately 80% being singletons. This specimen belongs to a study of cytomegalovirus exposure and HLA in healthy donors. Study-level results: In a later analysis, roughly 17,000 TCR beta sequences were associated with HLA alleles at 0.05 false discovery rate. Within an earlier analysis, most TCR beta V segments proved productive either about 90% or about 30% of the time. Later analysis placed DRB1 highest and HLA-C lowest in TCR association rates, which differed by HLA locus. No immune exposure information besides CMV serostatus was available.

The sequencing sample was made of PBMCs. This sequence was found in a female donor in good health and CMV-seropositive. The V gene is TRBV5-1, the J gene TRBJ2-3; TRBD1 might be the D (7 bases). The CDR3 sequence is CASSIGGGSVTDTQYF. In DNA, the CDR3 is TGCGCCAGCAGCATCGGAGGGGGCTCGGTCACAGATACGCAGTATTTT. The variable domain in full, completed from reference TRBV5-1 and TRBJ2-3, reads KAGVTQTPRYLIKTRGQQVTLSCSPISGHRSVSWYQQTPGQGLQFLFEYFSETQRNKGNFPGRFSGRQFSNSRSEMNVSTLELGDSALYLCASSIGGGSVTDTQYFGPGTRLTVL.